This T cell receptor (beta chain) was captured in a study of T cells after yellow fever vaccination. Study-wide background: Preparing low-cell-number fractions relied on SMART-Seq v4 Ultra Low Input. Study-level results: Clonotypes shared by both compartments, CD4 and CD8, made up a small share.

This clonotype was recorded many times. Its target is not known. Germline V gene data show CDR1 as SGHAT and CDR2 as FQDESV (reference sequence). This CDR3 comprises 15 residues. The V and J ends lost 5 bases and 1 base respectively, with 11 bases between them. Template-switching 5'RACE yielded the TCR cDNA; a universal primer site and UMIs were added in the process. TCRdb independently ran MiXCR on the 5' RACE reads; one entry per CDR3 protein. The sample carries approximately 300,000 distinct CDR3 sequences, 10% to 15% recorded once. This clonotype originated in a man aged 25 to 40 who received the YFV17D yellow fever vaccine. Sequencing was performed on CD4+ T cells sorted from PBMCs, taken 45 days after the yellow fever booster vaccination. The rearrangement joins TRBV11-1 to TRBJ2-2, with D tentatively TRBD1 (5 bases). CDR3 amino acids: CASSADRLNTGELFF. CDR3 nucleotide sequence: TGTGCCAGCAGCGCAGACAGACTGAACACCGGGGAGCTGTTTTTT.